This T cell receptor beta chain was profiled in a study of early T cells in non-severe SARS-CoV-2 infection (dated by TCRdb to the early 2020s). For the study in its entirety: TCR sequencing used bulk RNA from unsorted whole blood, so alpha and beta chains could not be paired.

This clonotype was detected only a few times. The antigen this receptor binds is unknown. Nothing much larger sits one base from this clone, and base qualities are not available. V sheds 4 bases and J sheds 6 bases, leaving 9 bases between their ends. The germline V gene specifies SQVTM as CDR1 and ANQGSEA as CDR2. There are 11 amino acids in the CDR3, from cysteine to phenylalanine inclusive. The only DNA kept is the CDR3, 33 bases in frame from the first base. This was a case-control study nested in a cohort of healthcare workers in London, UK, who had nasopharyngeal swab PCR tests and blood samples taken every week. Between 23 and 31 March 2020, the week of the UK lockdown, healthcare workers were enrolled and then followed up weekly for as long as 16 weeks. The receptor library was made with 5' RACE. The sequencer was a NextSeq 500. Unique molecular identifiers were attached to individual cDNA molecules in the TCR library protocol so that sequencing error and PCR bias could be corrected. TCR alpha and beta chains were both sequenced, and the abundances of alpha and beta sequences in each sample were closely correlated with each other. In the authors' own workflow: Decombinator V4 was used to annotate the V gene, J gene and CDR3 of the TCR sequences. TCRs were defined as expanded if a significant change between any two time points was detected under a Poisson model with p below 0.0001. TCR abundances were normalised to the total number of TCRs sequenced per sample and were expressed as counts per million. TRAV1-2 paired with TRAJ12, TRAJ20 or TRAJ33 defined MAIT TCRs, while TRAV10 paired with TRAJ18 defined iNKT TCRs. VDJdb, accessed 1 November 2021, was searched for CMV, EBV and SARS-CoV-2 annotated TCRs, with TCRs annotated for multiple antigens excluded. TCRdb reran the public reads through fastp at Q25 and MiXCR, keeping productive beta chains. Here each entry gathers all rows of one CDR3 protein and keeps the most common genes and DNA. TCRdb assigned the V and J calls; the authors' analysis was not used. This sample has about 45,000 distinct CDR3 sequences in its table, and around 10% of those were observed once. About a fifth of the sample is in the top ten clones.

Findings and caveats that apply to the study as a whole: Matching against VDJdb was skewed toward anti-spike CD8 responses, likely underestimated virus-specific expansions, and missed private and CD4 specificities.

The material sequenced was whole blood. The clonotype comes from an adult who was a healthcare worker with PCR-confirmed SARS-CoV-2 infection or an uninfected control (not recorded which). The chain couples TRBV29-1 to TRBJ1-1; the D gene cannot be resolved reliably. The DNA sequence follows: TGCAGCGTTGTGGTGTGGGCTGAAGCTTTCTTT. This translates into CSVVVWAEAFF.